The entry that follows covers one T cell receptor beta chain sequence. Antigen specificity is unknown. Reverse transcription of extracted RNA yielded cDNA, which provided the sequencing template. Some clones are missing from TCRdb's copy, which holds only in-frame ones; the method was immunoSEQ multiplex PCR. The repertoire consists of 190,000 or so clones, with 50% to 60% occurring once and the leading ten covering roughly 3.3%. Sample treatment: oral pan-JAK inhibitor, 5-10 mg twice daily. Peripheral blood and lesional scalp punch biopsies were taken from alopecia areata patients. This CDR3 is 16 amino acids long. Germline trimming cut 6 bases from V and 0 bases from J; bases unmatched to any gene: 9. The germline gives CDR1 SGHAT, CDR2 FQNNGV. The entry originates in a study of CD8+ T cells in alopecia areata. Overall study: Treatment with tofacitinib (6 to 18 months) was followed by 6 months off drug.

Study findings and constraints: Higher clonality and more expanded CD8+ clones appeared in lesional than normal scalp. Besides other cells, scalp samples also yield sequences of resident alphabeta T cells from normal skin.

Sequenced material: CD4+ T cells sorted from blood, taken at week 4, from a patient treated with tofacitinib. The rearrangement links TRBV11-2 to TRBJ2-5; 8 nucleotides agree with TRBD2. The source is a human donor with alopecia areata. The CDR3 spells CASRSIRGGYQETQYF. CDR3 bases: TGTGCCAGCAGGTCAATTCGGGGGGGATACCAAGAGACCCAGTACTTC. Drawing the rest from reference TRBV11-2 and TRBJ2-5, the complete variable domain is EAGVAQSPRYKIIEKRQSVAFWCNPISGHATLYWYQQILGQGPKLLIQFQNNGVVDDSQLPKDRFSAERLKGVDSTLKIQPAKLEDSAVYLCASRSIRGGYQETQYFGPGTRLLVL.